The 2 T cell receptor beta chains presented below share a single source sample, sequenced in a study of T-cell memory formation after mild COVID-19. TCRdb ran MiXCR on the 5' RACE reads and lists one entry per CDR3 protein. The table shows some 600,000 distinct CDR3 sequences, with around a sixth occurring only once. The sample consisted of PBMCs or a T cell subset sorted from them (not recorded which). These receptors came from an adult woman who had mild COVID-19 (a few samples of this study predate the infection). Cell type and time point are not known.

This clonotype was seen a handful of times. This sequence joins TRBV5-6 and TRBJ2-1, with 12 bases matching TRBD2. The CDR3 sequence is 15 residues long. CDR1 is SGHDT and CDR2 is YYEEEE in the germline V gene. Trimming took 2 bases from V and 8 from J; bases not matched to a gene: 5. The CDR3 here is CASSFPSGGADEQFF. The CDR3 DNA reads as TGTGCCAGCAGCTTCCCTAGCGGGGGGGCCGATGAGCAGTTCTTC.

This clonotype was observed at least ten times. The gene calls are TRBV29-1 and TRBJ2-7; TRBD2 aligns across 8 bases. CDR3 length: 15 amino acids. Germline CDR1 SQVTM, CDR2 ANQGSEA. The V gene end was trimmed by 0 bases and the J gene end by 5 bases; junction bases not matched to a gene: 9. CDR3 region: CSVEEEGSGINEQYF. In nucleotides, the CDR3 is TGCAGCGTTGAAGAGGAGGGTAGCGGGATCAACGAGCAGTACTTC.